The sequence of this T cell receptor beta chain was determined in a study of early T cells in non-severe SARS-CoV-2 infection. The wider study: Sequenced material consisted of bulk RNA (from unsorted whole blood), and chains were unpaired.

Unique molecular identifiers were affixed to single, distinct cDNA molecules. Each CDR3 protein is one row after TCRdb ran MiXCR on the 5' RACE reads. This table holds over 85,000 distinct CDR3 sequences, approximately 15% found once. Germline CDR1 reads MNHNS; CDR2 reads SASEGT. The V gene end was trimmed by 3 bases and the J gene end by 3 bases; junction bases not matched to a gene: 3. The CDR3 runs 14 residues. Study outcomes and limitations: Matching with VDJdb favored anti-spike CD8 responses (missing private and CD4 specificities).

This clonotype has a count of ten or more. Antigen unknown. The source material was whole blood. This chain joins TRBV6-1 and TRBJ2-7; 9 nucleotides agree with TRBD1. The TCR originated in an adult who was a healthcare worker with PCR-confirmed SARS-CoV-2 infection or an uninfected control (not recorded which). The CDR3 nucleotides are TGTGCCAGCAGTGAGGGGACAGGGAGCTACGAGCAGTACTTC. Translation gives CASSEGTGSYEQYF.